The subject of this entry is one T cell receptor (beta chain). Its antigen is still unknown. No clone much larger than this one lies a single base away; base qualities are absent. Other nucleotide sequences from this sample produce the same CDR3. These data come from a study of cytomegalovirus exposure and HLA in healthy donors (dated by TCRdb to the late 2010s). With regard to the full study: An earlier analysis of about 560 of the donors reported 250 to 300 Gb of sequence data and approximately 120 million unique TCR beta sequences obtained from some 170 million T cells. Roughly 300 gigabases of sequencing data and tens of millions of unique TCR sequences made up an early release that covered roughly 670 HLA-typed donors. Among the approximately 420 genotyped donors, 75% to 90% belonged to the genetic ancestry cluster associated with self-reported Caucasian donors. The study aimed to test whether cataloging public T cell receptors could reveal signatures of past pathogen exposure. The study profiled the T cell repertoires of under 850 subjects by immunosequencing and related them to cytomegalovirus serostatus. A separate validation cohort of some 130 different subjects was used in addition to the 666-subject first cohort. High-throughput TCR immunosequencing, statistical association of individual TCRs with disease status, and machine learning were combined to predict cytomegalovirus infection status. A later analysis re-examined previously published TCR beta repertoires from hundreds of donors and added high-resolution HLA genotyping to investigate patterns of TCR occurrence. The later analysis used no new phenotypic data to find candidate immune exposures, relying instead on TCR beta sequences and their occurrence across donors. An earlier analysis of approximately 580 of the donors used high-throughput TCR beta sequencing to judge whether each TCR beta V gene segment behaved as functional or pseudogenic. Donor age, sex, ethnicity and CMV serostatus were compiled alongside the repertoire data. Genome-wide SNP genotypes for about three fifths of the roughly 700 donors were used in a later genetic analysis, which treated that subset as a discovery cohort. All discovery cohort repertoires had been generated using a single sequencing platform. HLA typing covered class I and class II loci at four-digit resolution. The number of donors typed differed by locus, with about 629-630 for A, B, C, DRB1 and DQB1, roughly 520 for DQA1, about 610 for DPA1, and approximately 470 for DPB1. Because of strong linkage in the cohort, 5 or 6 DR-DQ haplotypes were treated as single units for association and clustering. On average, over 200,000 unique TCR beta nucleotide sequences were sequenced per donor among about 400 genotyped donors of the cohort, with around 19% of those sequences being non-productive. What the study reported, not specific to this receptor: Immune exposure information for the cohort was limited to CMV serostatus. The cohort was sequenced for TCR beta chains only, and without alpha or paired-chain data the features that could be detected were limited. In a later analysis, HLA-associated TCR beta chains were found to be more clonally expanded and to have lower generation probabilities than equally common non-associated chains. A further reported finding was that TCR beta sequences accurately predicted the HLA-A and HLA-B alleles for most subjects in the first cohort. A later analysis found that most CMV-associated TCR beta chains appeared HLA-restricted, with HLA associations seemingly driven largely by CMV exposure. In both the original and validation cohorts, the classifier was reported to diagnose cytomegalovirus status with high specificity and sensitivity. The presence/absence analyses assumed that sequencing depth was roughly uniform across donors, and that assumption may not be true. Several of the top co-occurrence clusters appeared to be linked to parvovirus B19, influenza, CMV and Epstein-Barr virus, according to a later analysis. Strong co-occurrence of HLA alleles, especially DR and DQ, made assigning TCR associations to individual alleles difficult. Because counts were too low, approximately 15 rarely observed V segments, including chromosome 9 orphons, were excluded from the earlier analysis of 500 to 700 of the donors. Three of the identified cytomegalovirus-associated TCR beta chains were confirmed in vitro to be specific for cytomegalovirus antigens. It was suggested by the authors that the approach could potentially be generalized to other disease states and immunological phenotypes. In a later genetic analysis, fewer N-insertions in productive TCRs were reported among donors in an Asian-associated ancestry cluster than the roughly 700-donor mean. A group of highly shared sequence variants was considered likely to be a technical artifact of the sequencing pipeline. A later analysis found that TCR association rates varied across HLA loci, with DRB1 alleles showing the most associated TCRs and HLA-C alleles the fewest. In a later analysis, 15,000 to 20,000 TCR beta sequences were associated with specific HLA alleles at a false discovery rate of 0.05. The study gave a list of under 200 TCR beta chains associated with cytomegalovirus. V-gene and J-gene trimming of TCR beta chains was associated with a missense DCLRE1C variant in a later genetic analysis, and the association was replicated in an independent cohort. HLA typing was unavailable for some donors at each locus, so association tests used only the typed subset. Some IMGT-functional V segments, including TRBV6-2 and TRBV6-3, could not be distinguished by the 87-base-pair reads and were therefore excluded. Linkage disequilibrium might explain the correlated functional status among segregating V segments, but an unknown experimental factor could not be ruled out. Most TCR sequences were observed very rarely across donors, whereas some public TCRs were present in many individuals. An earlier analysis of approximately 600 of the donors showed that most TCR beta V segments appeared in productive rearrangements either about 90% or about 30% of the time, which broadly matched IMGT annotations.

The cohort was made up of 500 to 800 healthy bone marrow donors. At the time of sampling, all cohort members were nominally healthy, though unrecorded immune exposures were likely present. The donor tested CMV seropositive, placing the donor among the roughly 300 seropositive members of the cohort. Each donor provided a peripheral blood sample, and peripheral blood mononuclear cells were used for TCR beta sequencing. Genomic DNA was extracted from the blood cell samples with the Qiagen DNeasy Blood Extraction Kit. The V and J ends are trimmed by 1 base and 1 base, leaving 5 bases between them. In the germline V gene, CDR1 corresponds to MNHEY and CDR2 to SVGAGI. Reading from cysteine to phenylalanine, the CDR3 counts 13 amino acids. Just CDR3 DNA is preserved here, 39 bases in frame from base 1. Receptors were amplified or captured by the immunoSEQ multiplex PCR assay. A mixture of 60 forward primers for TCR Vbeta segments and 13 reverse primers for TCR Jbeta segments was used in the multiplex PCR. The CDR3 region of rearranged TCR beta genes was amplified from genomic DNA with a multiplex PCR assay. Amplified TCR beta libraries were sequenced as 87-base-pair reads on the Illumina HiSeq System. The published analysis was carried out like this. A later analysis counted tens of millions of unique TCR beta chains across the 670 or so repertoires, and about 10 million of these chains were shared by at least two donors. Raw reads were error-corrected and collapsed into unique sequences with a nearest-neighbor algorithm that merged closely related sequences to remove PCR and sequencing errors. CDR3 sequences were aligned to IMGT reference sequences to assign V, D and J gene segments. For a sequence to be retained, at least a six-nucleotide match to both a V gene segment and a J gene segment was required. Rearrangements were classified as productive when the CDR3 lacked stop codons and remained in frame with V and J, and all other rearrangements were classified as non-productive. CDR3 was defined according to IMGT convention as the region running from the second conserved V-encoded cysteine to the conserved J-encoded phenylalanine. The earlier analysis of about 620 of the donors excluded sequences that lacked an unambiguous match to a single V gene segment. In an earlier analysis of 587 of the donors, V segments were called functional above 56.7% productive rearrangements and were called segregating when the between-donor standard deviation exceeded 5%. A statistical classification framework was built to diagnose cytomegalovirus status from the catalog of TCR beta chain sequences. A later analysis assigned V and J genes by comparing TCR nucleotide sequences with IMGT/GENE-DB human TR gene sequences. In a later analysis, CDR3 sequences and most-parsimonious VDJ recombination scenarios were assigned using the TCRdist pipeline. In a later analysis, each TCR beta chain was defined by its CDR3 amino acid sequence together with its V-gene family, and reads without a unique V-gene family were excluded. To address suspected cross-contamination and a sequencing artifact, a later analysis removed 550 to 750 highly shared, low-generation-probability nucleotide sequences. A later analysis calculated a clonal expansion index for each public chain from normalized within-repertoire ranks of inferred template counts. A later analysis computed generation probabilities with a VDJ recombination model fitted to out-of-frame rearrangements, and checked the results against IGoR. Hypergeometric tests were used in a later analysis to score TCR-TCR, TCR-HLA and TCR-CMV co-occurrence, with a repertoire-size bias correction applied to the TCR pairs. To estimate false discovery rates, a later analysis permuted the HLA or CMV assignments 20 times. A later analysis grouped co-occurring TCRs with DBSCAN, adding TCRdist sequence similarity when clustering within HLA-allele-positive subsets. Repertoires with fewer than 30,000 or more than 120,000 public chains, plus five repertoires with anomalous nucleotide sharing, were excluded from co-occurrence clustering. TCRdb mirrors the immuneACCESS table, restricted to in-frame sequences. Some clones are absent from its copies; in checked studies, under half trace to an unresolved V gene, and the reason for the others is unknown. V and J calls and clone size are as listed in that table; D and trimming were resolved from the DNA. The sample yields under 150,000 clones; around 70% were counted once. Of the sample, over 1.5% is held by the ten largest clones.

Recombination linked TRBV6-5 to TRBJ2-7; the D gene assignment is ambiguous. This TCR derives from a man aged 25 to 45 in good health and CMV-seropositive. Sequenced sample: PBMCs. The DNA reads as follows: TGTGCCAGCAGTTACTTTAGATCCTACGAGCAGTACTTC. This encodes CASSYFRSYEQYF.